This entry lists 9 T cell receptor beta chains sequenced from one sample in a study of blood T cell repertoires in COVID-19. Some clones are missing from TCRdb's copy, which holds only in-frame ones; the method was immunoSEQ multiplex PCR. This table holds some 97,000 clones, 70% to 90% found once. Sequencing was done on a sample of PBMCs or T cells enriched from blood (not recorded which). Every receptor here comes from a woman aged 45 to 65 who had recovered from COVID-19.

This clone has more than one count but fewer than ten. The sample has other DNA sequences that encode this CDR3 too. This sequence joins TRBV6-4 and TRBJ2-3; 10 nucleotides match TRBD2. Per germline, CDR1 MRHNA and CDR2 SNTAGT. The CDR3 consists of 15 residues. The V segment lost 0 bases and the J segment 4 bases; nucleotides outside the gene matches: 1. The CDR3 loop is CASSDSSGGADTQYF. The CDR3 coding sequence is TGTGCCAGCAGTGACTCGAGCGGGGGGGCAGATACGCAGTATTTT.

The CDR3: CASSPGTGTYEQYF. The DNA for the CDR3 is TGTGCCAGCAGCCCCGGGACAGGGACCTACGAGCAGTACTTC. The chain is built from TRBV11-2 and TRBJ2-7; 9 bases match TRBD1. The CDR3 runs 14 residues. V lost 5 bases, J lost 2 bases, and 4 bases stayed unmatched. Germline CDR1 SGHAT, CDR2 FQNNGV.

This chain joins TRBV19 and TRBJ1-2; D may be TRBD1 (6 bases). This CDR3 has 12 amino acids. Trimming cost V 9 bases and J 5 bases, with 13 bases left between them. The germline V gene encodes CDR1 LNHDA and CDR2 SQIVND (reference sequence). As DNA, the CDR3 is TGTGCCAGCCACAGGGAAAAGTATGGCTACACCTTC. Its translation: CASHREKYGYTF.

The rearrangement uses TRBV28 and TRBJ1-1; 7 positions match TRBD1. Germline V gene data show CDR1 as MDHEN and CDR2 as SYDVKM. The CDR3 totals 15 residues. The V and J ends lost 5 bases and 4 bases, in that order; junction bases with no gene match: 10. The CDR3 DNA follows: TGTGCCAGCAGTGAAAACTACAGGGGAGGCACTGAAGCTTTCTTT. Its protein is CASSENYRGGTEAFF.

The chain employs TRBV7-2 and TRBJ2-3; 10 positions match TRBD2. CDR3 length equals 17 residues. Germline V gives CDR1 SGHTA, CDR2 FQGNSA. V gave up 1 base and J gave up 4 bases; unmatched junction bases: 8. DNA for the CDR3: TGTGCCAGCAGCTTAGATTCTAGCGGGAGCCTCGCAGATACGCAGTATTTT. Protein sequence: CASSLDSSGSLADTQYF.

The chain has TRBV9 and TRBJ2-7; D remains unclear. The CDR3 contains 14 residues. Germline CDR1 is SGDLS and CDR2 is YYNGEE. V shed 0 bases and J shed 6 bases, with 13 bases lying between them. The CDR3 coding sequence is TGTGCCAGCAGCGTAGAACGTCTGCTCGGCGAGCAGTACTTC. It is translated as CASSVERLLGEQYF.

This chain joins TRBV19 and TRBJ2-3; 14 bases are a match to TRBD2. The CDR3 runs to 14 residues. Trimming at V came to 10 bases and at J to 4 bases, leaving 4 bases not matched to a gene. Looked up from germline, CDR1 is LNHDA and CDR2 is SQIVND (reference sequence). CDR3 sequence (DNA): TGTGCCATCTCGACTAGCGGGGGGGCAGATACGCAGTATTTT. Its translation: CAISTSGGADTQYF.

This sequence joins TRBV25-1 and TRBJ1-6; the D gene is possibly TRBD1 (5 bases). This CDR3 contains 15 residues. The germline V gene encodes CDR1 MGHDK and CDR2 SYGVNS. The ends were cut back, 6 bases at V and 5 bases at J, with 14 bases in the middle. CDR3 DNA sequence: TGTGCCAGCAGACCATCGGGGGGTAATAATTCACCCCTCCACTTT. This encodes CASRPSGGNNSPLHF. Full variable domain (missing parts from reference TRBV25-1 and TRBJ1-6): EADIYQTPRYLVIGTGKKITLECSQTMGHDKMYWYQQDPGMELHLIHYSYGVNSTEKGDLSSESTVSRIRTEHFPLTLESARPSHTSQYLCASRPSGGNNSPLHFGNGTRLTVT.

Only a few counts were recorded for this clone. In the same sample, other DNA sequences code for this CDR3. V gene TRBV25-1 combines with J gene TRBJ1-6; 7 positions agree with TRBD1. V was pared by 3 bases and J by 5 bases, with 4 bases of the junction left unmatched. Germline CDR1 is MGHDK and CDR2 is SYGVNS. CDR3 length: 15 residues. In nucleotides, the CDR3 is TGTGCCAGCAGTGACTACAGGGGAAATAATTCACCCCTCCACTTT. Translated, it gives CASSDYRGNNSPLHF.